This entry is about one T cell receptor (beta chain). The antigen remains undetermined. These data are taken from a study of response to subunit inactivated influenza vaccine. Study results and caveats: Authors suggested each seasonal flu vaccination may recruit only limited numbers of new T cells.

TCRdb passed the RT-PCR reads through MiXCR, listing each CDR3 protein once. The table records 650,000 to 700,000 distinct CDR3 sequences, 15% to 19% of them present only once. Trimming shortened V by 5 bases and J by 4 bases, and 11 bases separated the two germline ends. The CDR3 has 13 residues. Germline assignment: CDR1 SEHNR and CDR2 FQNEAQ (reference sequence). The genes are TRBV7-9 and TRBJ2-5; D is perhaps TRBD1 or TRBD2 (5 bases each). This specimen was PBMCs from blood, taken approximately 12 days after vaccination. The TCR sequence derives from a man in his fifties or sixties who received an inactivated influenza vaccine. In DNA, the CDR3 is TGTGCCAGCAGCCCCGGGACCCCAGAGACCCAGTACTTC. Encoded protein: CASSPGTPETQYF. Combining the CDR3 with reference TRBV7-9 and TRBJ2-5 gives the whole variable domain DTGVSQNPRHKITKRGQNVTFRCDPISEHNRLYWYRQTLGQGPEFLTYFQNEAQLEKSRLLSDRFSAERPKGSFSTLEIQRTEQGDSAMYLCASSPGTPETQYFGPGTRLLVL.